The present T cell receptor (beta chain) was sequenced within a study of blood T cell repertoires in COVID-19. Method: immunoSEQ multiplex PCR; TCRdb's copy keeps in-frame clones and lacks some. The table shows roughly 200,000 clones, with roughly 87% occurring only once. The CDR3 runs 15 residues. Germline V lookup: CDR1 SGHTA, CDR2 FQGTGA. The J segment lost 6 bases and the V segment lost 2 bases, leaving 6 bases of the junction unmatched. The TCR was taken from a woman aged 55 to 70 with COVID-19, enrolled during active disease. Sequences were obtained from peripheral blood. The rearrangement links TRBV7-3 to TRBJ2-1; the match to TRBD2 covers 8 bases. Written as DNA, the CDR3 is TGTGCCAGCAGCTTATCCCGGGGGGGCTTCAATGAGCAGTTCTTC. This gives the protein CASSLSRGGFNEQFF.